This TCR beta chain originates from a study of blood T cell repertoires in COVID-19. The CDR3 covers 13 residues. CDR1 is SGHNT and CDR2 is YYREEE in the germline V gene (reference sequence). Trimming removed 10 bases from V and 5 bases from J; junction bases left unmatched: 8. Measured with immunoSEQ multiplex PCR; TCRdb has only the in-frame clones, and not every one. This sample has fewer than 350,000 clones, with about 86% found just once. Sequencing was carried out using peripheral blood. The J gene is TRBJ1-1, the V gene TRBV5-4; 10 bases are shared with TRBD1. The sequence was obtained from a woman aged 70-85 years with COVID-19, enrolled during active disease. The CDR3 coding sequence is TGTGCCGCTTCGACAGGGGGCAAGACTGAAGCTTTCTTT. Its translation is CAASTGGKTEAFF. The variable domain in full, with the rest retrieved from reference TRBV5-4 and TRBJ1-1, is ETGVTQSPTHLIKTRGQQVTLRCSSQSGHNTVSWYQQALGQGPQFIFQYYREEENGRGNFPPRFSGLQFPNYSSELNVNALELDDSALYLCAASTGGKTEAFFGQGTRLTVV.